One and the same sample provided the 31 T cell receptor beta chains below, sequenced in a study of T cells in tuberculosis. Profiled with immunoSEQ multiplex PCR; TCRdb holds only in-frame clones, not every one. The data contain about 10,000 clones, just under 95% of them singletons. What was sequenced was PBMCs. These receptors were collected from an adult with tuberculosis.

Only one count was recorded for this clone. The V call is TRBV2, the J call TRBJ1-3, with a tentative D call TRBD1 (6 bases). Germline loops: CDR1 SNHLY, CDR2 FYNNEI. Between the trimmed V and J ends, which lost 8 bases and 7 bases, there was a span of 30 bases. The CDR3 runs 18 residues. CDR3 sequence: CASYKLRGDIQGPNTIYF. CDR3 bases: TGTGCCAGCTATAAACTCCGTGGGGACATCCAAGGACCGAACACCATATATTTT. The full variable domain, its missing parts supplied by reference TRBV2 and TRBJ1-3, is EPEVTQTPSHQVTQMGQEVILRCVPISNHLYFYWYRQILGQKVEFLVSFYNNEISEKSEIFDDQFSVERPDGSNFTLKIRSTKLEDSAMYFCASYKLRGDIQGPNTIYFGEGSWLTVV.

The chain carries TRBV27 and TRBJ2-1; D perhaps matches TRBD2 (5 bases). The CDR3 length is 14 residues. V was pared by 3 bases and J by 12 bases, with 18 bases between. Looked up from germline, CDR1 is MNHEY and CDR2 is SMNVEV (reference sequence). CDR3: CASSLGERGTGQFF. The CDR3 coding sequence is TGTGCCAGCAGTTTGGGAGAGCGAGGCACTGGGCAGTTCTTC.

The chain links TRBV7-3 to TRBJ2-6; no clear D. Germline CDR1 is SGHTA and CDR2 is FQGTGA. The length of the CDR3 is 14 residues. Trimming cost V 5 bases and J 0 bases, with 5 bases left between them. CDR3 sequence (DNA): TGTGCCAGCAGCCGCGGCTCTGGGGCCAACGTCCTGACTTTC. Encoded protein: CASSRGSGANVLTF.

The V gene is TRBV11-1, the J gene TRBJ2-1; D is unresolved. CDR1 and CDR2 from the germline V gene are SGHAT and FQDESV (reference sequence). V dropped 2 bases and J dropped 6 bases, with 8 bases sitting between them. The CDR3 loop spans 13 amino acids. This CDR3 reads CASSLFPLNEQFF. The CDR3 DNA reads as TGTGCCAGCAGCTTATTTCCCCTCAATGAGCAGTTCTTC.

The rearrangement uses TRBV30 and TRBJ2-7; 7 bases are shared with TRBD1. Unmatched junction bases numbered 7, after V lost 4 bases and J lost 1 base. This CDR3 contains 14 residues. The germline gives CDR1 GTSNPN, CDR2 SVGIG (reference sequence). CDR3 region: CAWTPGDSSYEQYF. Here the CDR3 DNA reads TGTGCCTGGACCCCAGGGGACAGTTCCTACGAGCAGTACTTC.

This chain connects TRBV19 to TRBJ2-5; 7 bases line up with TRBD2. The CDR3 runs to 14 residues. The V and J ends lost 6 bases and 1 base, in that order; junction bases with no gene match: 5. Germline V gives CDR1 LNHDA, CDR2 SQIVND (reference sequence). CDR3 sequence (DNA): TGTGCCAGTAGGACCGGGGGGTTCCAAGAGACCCAGTACTTC. This sequence encodes CASRTGGFQETQYF.

The chain has TRBV5-4 and TRBJ2-7; TRBD1 matches at 9 bases. The CDR3 loop spans 14 amino acids. From germline, CDR1 is SGHNT and CDR2 YYREEE (reference sequence). Trimming removed 4 bases from V and 5 bases from J; junction bases left unmatched: 7. CDR3 in amino acids: CASSVTGGRDEQYF. The DNA of the CDR3 is TGTGCCAGCAGCGTTACAGGGGGCAGGGACGAGCAGTACTTC.

The chain has TRBV18 and TRBJ1-2, with D tentatively TRBD1 (5 bases). The CDR3 covers 16 residues. In germline, CDR1 is KGHSH, CDR2 LQKENI. The ends were cut back, 2 bases at V and 2 bases at J, with 15 bases in the middle. The CDR3 DNA sequence: TGTGCCAGCTCACCAGGCCCCAGGGTTACGAACTATGGCTACACCTTC. Its protein product is CASSPGPRVTNYGYTF.

The V and J genes are TRBV11-2 and TRBJ2-7, with D perhaps TRBD1 (5 bases). The CDR3 sequence is 14 residues long. Germline V gives CDR1 SGHAT, CDR2 FQNNGV. Trimming shortened V by 2 bases and J by 1 base, and 9 bases separated the two germline ends. CDR3 sequence: CASSLSQGSYEQYF. The DNA of the CDR3 is TGTGCCAGCAGCTTATCCCAGGGATCCTACGAGCAGTACTTC.

In DNA, the CDR3 is TGCGCCAGCAGCCCAAGGACTGGGGTTAATGAAAAACTGTTTTTT. This sequence encodes CASSPRTGVNEKLFF. This rearrangement joins TRBV5-1 to TRBJ1-4; D is undetermined. CDR1 and CDR2 from the germline V gene are SGHRS and YFSETQ. Trimming took 4 bases from V and 4 from J, leaving 14 bases between them. The CDR3 extends over 15 amino acids.

J is TRBJ2-1 and V is TRBV29-1, with D perhaps TRBD1 (5 bases). Germline V gene data show CDR1 as SQVTM and CDR2 as ANQGSEA. The germline V and J ends were trimmed by 7 bases and 9 bases, with 10 bases remaining between them. This CDR3 region has 10 residues. CDR3 sequence reads: CSALGVEQFF. Here the CDR3 DNA reads TGCAGCGCCCTAGGGGTTGAGCAGTTCTTC.

The rearrangement links TRBV9 to TRBJ2-1; a weak D match, TRBD2 (5 bases). Trimming shortened V by 3 bases and J by 4 bases, and 8 bases separated the two germline ends. The CDR3 extends over 13 amino acids. CDR1 is SGDLS and CDR2 is YYNGEE in the germline V gene. CDR3 DNA: TGTGCCAGCAGCGGTACTAGTTACAATGAGCAGTTCTTC. It specifies CASSGTSYNEQFF.

The J gene is TRBJ2-3, the V gene TRBV9, with D possibly being TRBD1 (6 bases). Germline V lookup: CDR1 SGDLS, CDR2 YYNGEE. The V and J ends lost 6 bases and 2 bases respectively, with 16 bases between them. The CDR3 consists of 15 residues. The CDR3 protein is CASNLGQGNTDTQYF. The CDR3 DNA reads as TGTGCCAGCAACCTTGGGCAGGGGAACACAGATACGCAGTATTTT.

This chain connects TRBV2 to TRBJ2-1; 8 positions agree with TRBD2. There are 18 residues in the CDR3. V trimming: 8 bases; J trimming: 0 bases; junction bases outside the gene matches: 15. Looked up from germline, CDR1 is SNHLY and CDR2 is FYNNEI. CDR3 protein: CASRPPAGVPSSYNEQFF. As DNA, the CDR3 is TGTGCCAGCCGGCCCCCAGCGGGAGTCCCCAGCTCCTACAATGAGCAGTTCTTC. The whole variable domain, filled in from reference TRBV2 and TRBJ2-1, reads EPEVTQTPSHQVTQMGQEVILRCVPISNHLYFYWYRQILGQKVEFLVSFYNNEISEKSEIFDDQFSVERPDGSNFTLKIRSTKLEDSAMYFCASRPPAGVPSSYNEQFFGPGTRLTVL.

The V call is TRBV5-3, the J call TRBJ2-7; 9 nucleotides match TRBD2. TRBV5-3 is identified as an open reading frame with a role that is uncertain. This CDR3 has 14 amino acids. With 8 bases clipped from V and 6 bases from J, the junction kept 12 bases outside the gene matches. Here the CDR3 reads CASSPGLAPREQYF. CDR3 in DNA: TGTGCCAGCAGCCCGGGACTAGCTCCACGCGAGCAGTACTTC.

The chain is built from TRBV6-1 and TRBJ2-1; TRBD1 matches at 9 bases. V lost 7 bases, J lost 6 bases, and 1 base stayed unmatched. From germline, CDR1 is MNHNS and CDR2 SASEGT. This CDR3 spans 12 amino acids. CDR3 sequence reads: CASKTGGNEQFF. The DNA of the CDR3 is TGTGCCAGCAAGACAGGGGGCAATGAGCAGTTCTTC.

The genes are TRBV19 and TRBJ1-2, with D possibly being TRBD1 (5 bases). The CDR3 contains 12 residues. Germline lookup yields CDR1 LNHDA and CDR2 SQIVND (reference sequence). The V end was cut by 1 base, the J end by 8 bases, with 8 bases between. The chain's CDR3 is CASSIARGGYTF. In nucleotides, the CDR3 is TGTGCCAGTAGTATAGCCCGGGGGGGCTACACCTTC.

The chain carries TRBV4-2 and TRBJ2-2; tentative D call: TRBD2 (5 bases). The CDR3 is 14 residues long. Trimming shortened V by 3 bases and J by 2 bases, and 7 bases separated the two germline ends. The germline CDR1 and CDR2 sequences are LGHNA and YNFKEQ. CDR3: CASSQEANTGELFF. The CDR3 DNA reads TGTGCCAGCAGCCAGGAGGCAAACACCGGGGAGCTGTTTTTT.

The rearrangement links TRBV7-9 to TRBJ2-5; D may be TRBD2 (5 bases). Per germline, CDR1 SEHNR and CDR2 FQNEAQ (reference sequence). V dropped 3 bases and J dropped 1 base, with 12 bases sitting between them. The CDR3 is 15 residues long. CDR3 protein: CASSFSSGIQETQYF. The CDR3 DNA is TGTGCCAGCAGCTTTTCATCCGGGATCCAAGAGACCCAGTACTTC.

The chain recombines TRBV5-6 with TRBJ2-6; D uncertain. CDR3 length: 16 residues. Germline values: CDR1 SGHDT, CDR2 YYEEEE. Trimming shortened V by 3 bases and J by 3 bases, and 13 bases separated the two germline ends. This chain's CDR3 is CASSSLTSGGANVLTF. CDR3 sequence (DNA): TGTGCCAGCAGCTCCCTAACTTCGGGTGGGGCCAACGTCCTGACTTTC.

The J gene is TRBJ2-5, the V gene TRBV5-1, with TRBD1 as a possible D gene (6 bases). The CDR3 contains 14 residues. V lost 2 bases to trimming and J lost 9 bases, with 17 bases between them. Per germline, CDR1 SGHRS and CDR2 YFSETQ. The CDR3 DNA sequence: TGCGCCAGCAGCTTCTCCCCCCGTAAGGGGGCCCAGTACTTC. It translates to CASSFSPRKGAQYF.

The chain has TRBV27 and TRBJ1-2, with 9 bases aligning to TRBD1. The CDR3 is 16 amino acids. The V segment lost 5 bases and the J segment 3 bases; nucleotides outside the gene matches: 10. Germline assignment: CDR1 MNHEY and CDR2 SMNVEV (reference sequence). The CDR3 DNA reads as TGTGCCAGCAGTCGCCACCCGGGACAGGGAGACTATGGCTACACCTTC. Protein: CASSRHPGQGDYGYTF.

The chain combines TRBV2 with TRBJ1-1; D may be TRBD1 (5 bases). The CDR3 is 14 residues long. Trimming shortened V by 2 bases and J by 7 bases, and 14 bases separated the two germline ends. Looked up from germline, CDR1 is SNHLY and CDR2 is FYNNEI. CDR3 DNA sequence: TGTGCCAGCAGTGAACTAAGCAGGGAGGATGAAGCTTTCTTT. Amino acid sequence: CASSELSREDEAFF.

V and J are TRBV23-1 and TRBJ2-7; TRBD1 agrees at 9 bases. TRBV23-1 is an ORF, and what it does is uncertain. The CDR3 is made up of 18 amino acids. Germline trimming cut 4 bases from V and 5 bases from J; bases unmatched to any gene: 18. DNA of the CDR3: TGCGCCAGCAGTCCCCAGCACCGGCCGGGACAGGGCGTCGACGAGCAGTACTTC. Its translation: CASSPQHRPGQGVDEQYF.

The chain recombines TRBV7-2 with TRBJ2-3; TRBD1 matches at 8 bases. Germline CDR1 is SGHTA and CDR2 is FQGNSA. This CDR3 region has 17 residues. Losses at the gene ends were 5 bases for V and 2 bases for J; bases not matched to a gene: 12. CDR3 in DNA: TGTGCCAGCAGCGAGGTACGGACAGGGTACATCACAGATACGCAGTATTTT. Protein: CASSEVRTGYITDTQYF.

The rearrangement links TRBV5-1 to TRBJ2-3; 9 positions agree with TRBD1. The CDR3 length is 15 residues. Germline V gives CDR1 SGHRS, CDR2 YFSETQ. J lost 3 bases, V lost 3 bases, and 5 bases had no gene match. The CDR3 coding sequence is TGCGCCAGCAGCTCGACAGGGGGGAGGACAGATACGCAGTATTTT. This encodes CASSSTGGRTDTQYF.

The V gene is TRBV11-2, the J gene TRBJ2-1, with D possibly matching TRBD1 (5 bases). With 2 bases removed from V and 5 bases from J, the gap between germline ends came to 19 bases. The germline CDR1 and CDR2 sequences are SGHAT and FQNNGV. This CDR3 region has 17 residues. The CDR3 DNA is TGTGCCAGCAGCTTATCCCCCGACTGGGGCTATGACAATGAGCAGTTCTTC. Residues: CASSLSPDWGYDNEQFF.

The chain combines TRBV27 with TRBJ1-5; D is uncertain. This CDR3 has 13 residues. Trimming pared 7 bases from V and 5 bases from J, leaving 12 bases between. The germline V gene has CDR1 MNHEY and CDR2 SMNVEV (reference sequence). This CDR3 reads CASKTGRDQPQHF. The CDR3 bases are TGTGCCAGCAAGACCGGGCGGGATCAGCCCCAGCATTTT.

The chain uses TRBV30 and TRBJ2-7; 10 nucleotides align to TRBD1. There are 14 residues in the CDR3. The junction had 8 bases not matched to a gene; V was cut back by 5 bases and J by 4 bases. Per the germline V gene, CDR1 is GTSNPN and CDR2 is SVGIG (reference sequence). Written as DNA, the CDR3 is TGTGCCTGGCCGTGGGGGACAGGGGTATACGAGCAGTACTTC. As protein: CAWPWGTGVYEQYF. The full variable domain, rest sourced from reference TRBV30 and TRBJ2-7, is SQTIHQWPATLVQPVGSPLSLECTVEGTSNPNLYWYRQAAGRGLQLLFYSVGIGQISSEVPQNLSASRPQDRQFILSSKKLLLSDSGFYLCAWPWGTGVYEQYFGPGTRLTVT.

The chain links TRBV7-7 to TRBJ2-3; 13 nucleotides align to TRBD2. The junction had 8 bases not matched to a gene; V was cut back by 5 bases and J by 6 bases. Per the germline V gene, CDR1 is SSHAT and CDR2 is FNYEAQ (reference sequence). The CDR3 is made up of 16 amino acids. DNA of the CDR3: TGTGCCAGCAGCCCATTGACTAGCGGGGGGTTGGATACGCAGTATTTT. Translating it yields CASSPLTSGGLDTQYF. Combining the CDR3 with reference TRBV7-7 and TRBJ2-3 gives the whole variable domain GAGVSQSPRYKVTKRGQDVTLRCDPISSHATLYWYQQALGQGPEFLTYFNYEAQPDKSGLPSDRFSAERPEGSISTLTIQRTEQRDSAMYRCASSPLTSGGLDTQYFGPGTRLTVL.

The chain has TRBV25-1 and TRBJ1-2, with D perhaps TRBD1 (6 bases). V was trimmed by 2 bases and J by 8 bases, leaving 15 bases between them. The V gene's germline CDR1 is MGHDK and CDR2 SYGVNS. The CDR3 is 14 residues long. CDR3: CASSEVGGRQGYTF. The CDR3 DNA is TGTGCCAGCAGTGAAGTCGGGGGGCGACAGGGCTACACCTTC.